This T cell receptor beta chain was sequenced during a study of CD8 T cells in Susac syndrome. Study-level findings and limits: In its TCR sequencing and HLA analysis, the study acknowledged that the number of individuals was relatively small.

The CDR3 sequence is 14 residues long. Trimming removed 0 bases from V and 6 bases from J, with 11 bases in between. CDR1 and CDR2 from the germline V gene are DFQATT and SNEGSKA (reference sequence). A quantity of about 0.45 to 1 ug RNA underwent reverse transcription using random hexamers. It was immunoSEQ multiplex PCR that amplified TCR beta CDR3 across 54 Vbeta and 13 Jbeta. A single record per CDR3 protein comes from TCRdb applying MiXCR to the immunoSEQ multiplex PCR reads. Seen here are 120,000 to 150,000 distinct CDR3 sequences, approximately 94% observed once, and the top ten hold around 0.08%. The CD8+ and CD4+ T cells were negatively isolated, with the TEMRA cells enriched by FACS. Note on this clonotype: Its antigen is unknown.

Sequencing input: CD4+ T cells from PBMCs. This TCR derives from a human donor in good health. The rearrangement links TRBV20-1 to TRBJ2-2; possibly TRBD1 or TRBD2 for D (5 bases each). The CDR3 here is CSARDGWGSGELFF. The CDR3 DNA sequence: TGCAGTGCTAGAGATGGTTGGGGGTCCGGGGAGCTGTTTTTT.